The 31 T cell receptor beta chains below all came from one sample that was sequenced in a study of control samples from healthy donors and cancer patients. TCRdb keeps only in-frame clones here, not all; method: immunoSEQ multiplex PCR. The data show fewer than 40,000 clones, approximately 93% seen once. Sequencing input: PBMCs. The receptors here all came from a man in his forties with colorectal cancer.

A single count supports this clone. The gene calls are TRBV30 and TRBJ2-5, with TRBD2 as a possible D gene (5 bases). The CDR3 covers 12 residues. The germline CDR1 and CDR2 sequences are GTSNPN and SVGIG (reference sequence). The V end was cut by 2 bases, the J end by 5 bases, with 9 bases between. CDR3 DNA: TGTGCCTGGAGTCGGCGGGCGGAGACCCAGTACTTC. This codes for CAWSRRAETQYF.

This chain connects TRBV6-5 to TRBJ1-4; D gene unclear. The V gene's germline CDR1 is MNHEY and CDR2 SVGAGI. The CDR3 contains 14 residues. Trimming shortened V by 7 bases and J by 8 bases, and 17 bases separated the two germline ends. This CDR3 reads CASTSRALREKLFF. The CDR3 region has the DNA TGTGCCAGCACCTCCCGAGCCCTTAGGGAAAAACTGTTTTTT.

J is TRBJ2-7 and V is TRBV7-9; no clear D. V was clipped by 2 bases and J by 2 bases, with 7 bases between them. Germline CDR1 is SEHNR and CDR2 is FQNEAQ (reference sequence). The CDR3 loop spans 13 amino acids. The DNA of the CDR3 is TGTGCCAGCAGCTTACAGGTCCCCTACGAGCAGTACTTC. It encodes CASSLQVPYEQYF.

This chain connects TRBV5-8 to TRBJ1-2, with 7 nucleotides matching TRBD1. V gave up 0 bases and J gave up 0 bases; unmatched junction bases: 5. The germline CDR1 and CDR2 sequences are SGHTS and YDEGEE. The CDR3 length is 16 residues. The CDR3 loop is CASSLDRGLTNYGYTF. DNA of the CDR3: TGTGCCAGCAGCTTGGACAGGGGACTTACTAACTATGGCTACACCTTC.

The chain uses TRBV19 and TRBJ1-1, with D possibly matching TRBD1 (6 bases). The length of the CDR3 is 16 residues. Germline assignment: CDR1 LNHDA and CDR2 SQIVND (reference sequence). V lost 8 bases to trimming and J lost 0 bases, with 19 bases between them. CDR3 nucleotide sequence: TGTGCCAGTTTAATGCTCACAGGGAACATGAACACTGAAGCTTTCTTT. Translation gives CASLMLTGNMNTEAFF.

The rearrangement links TRBV5-1 to TRBJ2-5; 13 positions match TRBD2. Trimming took 5 bases from V and 1 from J; bases not matched to a gene: 2. Germline values: CDR1 SGHRS, CDR2 YFSETQ. The CDR3 length is 15 residues. This chain's CDR3 is CASRGLAGAQETQYF. Written as DNA, the CDR3 is TGCGCCAGCAGAGGACTAGCGGGGGCCCAAGAGACCCAGTACTTC.

V gene TRBV27 combines with J gene TRBJ1-1; possibly TRBD1 for D (5 bases). The CDR3 spans 13 residues. CDR1 is MNHEY and CDR2 is SMNVEV in the germline V gene (reference sequence). The germline V and J ends were trimmed by 0 bases and 4 bases, with 6 bases remaining between them. The DNA of the CDR3 is TGTGCCAGCAGTTTATCGGGACTCACTGAAGCTTTCTTT. Amino acids: CASSLSGLTEAFF.

The gene calls are TRBV30 and TRBJ2-1; 11 nucleotides align to TRBD1. Trimming at V came to 0 bases and at J to 6 bases, leaving 4 bases not matched to a gene. This CDR3 contains 15 residues. Germline CDR1 GTSNPN, CDR2 SVGIG (reference sequence). The CDR3 region is CAWSVDRGPFNEQFF. CDR3 bases: TGTGCCTGGAGTGTGGACAGGGGGCCGTTCAATGAGCAGTTCTTC.

This clone showed up just a few times. V and J are TRBV6-5 and TRBJ1-2; D gene unclear. V lost 2 bases and J 2 bases, leaving 12 bases between the germline ends. CDR3 length: 15 residues. Germline CDR1 is MNHEY and CDR2 is SVGAGI. The CDR3 DNA is TGTGCCAGCAGTTACCTCTCCGGATTCAACTATGGCTACACCTTC. This sequence encodes CASSYLSGFNYGYTF.

This rearrangement joins TRBV3-1 (or the pseudogene TRBV3-2) to TRBJ1-5; tentatively, D is TRBD1 (6 bases). The CDR3 spans 13 residues. Germline assignment: CDR1 LGHDT and CDR2 YNNKEL (reference sequence). Trimming shortened V by 3 bases and J by 7 bases, and 10 bases separated the two germline ends. CDR3 protein: CASSQGDRQPQHF. The CDR3 DNA sequence: TGTGCCAGCAGCCAGGGCGACAGGCAGCCCCAGCATTTT.

This clone was seen a single time. The V gene is TRBV25-1, the J gene TRBJ1-1; TRBD1 is a possible D gene (5 bases). The V end lost 1 base, the J end lost 6 bases, and 18 bases lay between the germline ends. The germline CDR1 and CDR2 sequences are MGHDK and SYGVNS. The CDR3 is 16 residues long. This CDR3 reads CASSEWGSGKGAEAFF. In DNA, the CDR3 is TGTGCCAGCAGTGAATGGGGGAGTGGTAAAGGGGCTGAAGCTTTCTTT.

The rearrangement joins TRBV9 to TRBJ2-5, with TRBD1 identical over 8 bases. J gave up 2 bases and V 0 bases, and 12 bases lay outside the gene matches. CDR1 is SGDLS and CDR2 is YYNGEE in the germline V gene. CDR3 length equals 18 residues. The CDR3 reads CASSVAPGQASSQETQYF. In nucleotides, the CDR3 is TGTGCCAGCAGCGTAGCTCCGGGACAGGCCTCTTCTCAAGAGACCCAGTACTTC. The full variable domain, in which reference TRBV9 and TRBJ2-5 provide the parts outside the CDR3, is DSGVTQTPKHLITATGQRVTLRCSPRSGDLSVYWYQQSLDQGLQFLIQYYNGEERAKGNILERFSAQQFPDLHSELNLSSLELGDSALYFCASSVAPGQASSQETQYFGPGTRLLVL.

V is TRBV5-5 and J is TRBJ1-5; D is perhaps TRBD1 (6 bases). Trimming cost V 4 bases and J 0 bases, with 11 bases left between them. The CDR3 spans 15 residues. Looked up from germline, CDR1 is SGHKS and CDR2 is YYEKEE (reference sequence). The DNA for the CDR3 is TGTGCCAGCAGCCAAGGACAGAGTAGCAATCAGCCCCAGCATTTT. Amino acid sequence: CASSQGQSSNQPQHF.

The V and J genes are TRBV5-1 and TRBJ2-5, with 10 bases aligning to TRBD1. The CDR3 has 16 residues. J lost 5 bases, V lost 0 bases, and 7 bases had no gene match. Germline-derived CDR1 and CDR2 are SGHRS and YFSETQ. CDR3 sequence: CASSLEGQGSGETQYF. The DNA of the CDR3 is TGCGCCAGCAGCTTGGAGGGACAGGGGTCCGGGGAGACCCAGTACTTC. Filled out from reference TRBV5-1 and TRBJ2-5, the complete variable domain reads KAGVTQTPRYLIKTRGQQVTLSCSPISGHRSVSWYQQTPGQGLQFLFEYFSETQRNKGNFPGRFSGRQFSNSRSEMNVSTLELGDSALYLCASSLEGQGSGETQYFGPGTRLLVL.

V usage is TRBV6-2 or TRBV6-3 and J usage is TRBJ2-1, with D hard to call. The CDR3 is made up of 11 amino acids. Germline assignment: CDR1 MNHEY and CDR2 SVGEGT. Deletions cut 5 bases from V and 8 bases from J, with 7 bases between. CDR3 bases: TGTGCCAGCAGTCAGGTGTATGAGCAGTTCTTC. Translation: CASSQVYEQFF.

The chain links TRBV2 to TRBJ2-7; D call uncertain. V lost 2 bases, J lost 3 bases, and 8 bases lay in between. Germline V lookup: CDR1 SNHLY, CDR2 FYNNEI. There are 13 residues in the CDR3. The CDR3 spells CASSERMDYEQYF. CDR3 in DNA: TGTGCCAGCAGTGAACGAATGGACTACGAGCAGTACTTC.

The chain couples TRBV6-1 to TRBJ2-3, with 11 positions matching TRBD2. V shed 4 bases and J 1 base; nucleotides not matched to a gene: 4. This CDR3 is built from 16 residues. Germline CDR1 and CDR2: MNHNS and SASEGT. CDR3 sequence reads: CASSALAGGGTDTQYF. The DNA of the CDR3 is TGTGCCAGCAGTGCTCTAGCGGGGGGCGGCACAGATACGCAGTATTTT.

This clone was observed a single time. CDR3 residues: CASSVNSDTYEQYF. CDR3 bases: TGTGCCAGTAGTGTTAACAGTGATACCTACGAGCAGTACTTC. The chain is built from TRBV19 and TRBJ2-7; D remains ambiguous. Germline CDR1 LNHDA, CDR2 SQIVND (reference sequence). Trimming stripped 5 bases from V and 2 bases from J, with 13 bases between. The CDR3 is made up of 14 amino acids.

V gene TRBV2 combines with J gene TRBJ1-1; the D is unclear. Trimming cost V 8 bases and J 1 base, with 14 bases left between them. Germline V gene data show CDR1 as SNHLY and CDR2 as FYNNEI. This CDR3 contains 14 residues. The CDR3 region is CASVRSPRNTEAFF. CDR3 bases: TGTGCCAGCGTCCGATCCCCGAGGAACACTGAAGCTTTCTTT.

The rearrangement links TRBV4-3 to TRBJ1-2, with D perhaps TRBD1 (5 bases). CDR1 LGHNA and CDR2 YSLEER come from the germline V gene. V was pared by 5 bases and J by 3 bases, with 19 bases between. The CDR3 totals 16 residues. CDR3 in DNA: TGCGCCAGCAGCGTAGAACATGGGGGTTTAGACTATGGCTACACCTTC. Encoded protein: CASSVEHGGLDYGYTF.

V and J are TRBV9 and TRBJ2-5; tentatively, D is TRBD1 (6 bases). V was clipped by 3 bases and J by 2 bases, with 14 bases between them. The germline V gene encodes CDR1 SGDLS and CDR2 YYNGEE. The CDR3 totals 15 residues. This chain's CDR3 is CASSAGQKIQETQYF. CDR3 nucleotides: TGTGCCAGCAGCGCAGGACAGAAGATACAAGAGACCCAGTACTTC.

This clone showed up just once. The gene calls are TRBV6-5 and TRBJ1-2; D unresolved. Looked up from germline, CDR1 is MNHEY and CDR2 is SVGAGI. The CDR3 has 15 residues. The V gene lost 5 bases and the J gene lost 5 bases, with 18 bases spanning the gap. The CDR3 loop reads CASSPHSDTNYGYTF. For the CDR3, the DNA is TGTGCCAGCAGTCCCCACTCAGATACGAATTATGGCTACACCTTC.

The rearrangement joins TRBV18 to TRBJ1-5, with a tentative D call TRBD1 (5 bases). The CDR3 is 14 residues long. Germline CDR1 reads KGHSH; CDR2 reads LQKENI. Trimming pared 4 bases from V and 6 bases from J, leaving 13 bases between. The CDR3 DNA reads TGTGCCAGCTCACTCGGGACGGAGCCTCAGCCCCAGCATTTT. Translating it yields CASSLGTEPQPQHF. The full variable domain, with the rest looked up from reference TRBV18 and TRBJ1-5, is NAGVMQNPRHLVRRRGQEARLRCSPMKGHSHVYWYRQLPEEGLKFMVYLQKENIIDESGMPKERFSAEFPKEGPSILRIQQVVRGDSAAYFCASSLGTEPQPQHFGDGTRLSIL.

The chain uses TRBV7-2 and TRBJ2-5, with D possibly matching TRBD1 (6 bases). Germline V gene sequence: CDR1 SGHTA, CDR2 FQGNSA. CDR3 length: 15 residues. Trimming took off 8 bases at V and 1 base at J, with 17 bases between the two ends. This CDR3 reads CASAPSWTAQETQYF. The CDR3 DNA follows: TGTGCCAGCGCGCCTTCTTGGACAGCCCAAGAGACCCAGTACTTC.

The CDR3 bases are TGTGCCAGCAGCCGAGATTATAACTATGGCTACACCTTC. Translating it yields CASSRDYNYGYTF. The chain employs TRBV5-8 and TRBJ1-2, with D hard to call. V shed 4 bases and J shed 1 base, with 8 bases lying between them. Germline-derived CDR1 and CDR2 are SGHTS and YDEGEE. The CDR3 covers 13 residues.

V gene TRBV28 combines with J gene TRBJ1-1; TRBD1 is a possible D gene (5 bases). The CDR3 has 13 amino acids. Germline CDR1 reads MDHEN; CDR2 reads SYDVKM. Trimming removed 8 bases at V and 0 bases at J, with 10 bases between. CDR3 DNA sequence: TGTGCCAGCGTATCAGGGATGAACACTGAAGCTTTCTTT. Protein: CASVSGMNTEAFF.

This chain links TRBV18 with TRBJ1-3; tentatively, D is TRBD1 (5 bases). The CDR3 is made up of 14 amino acids. V shed 3 bases and J shed 2 bases, with 8 bases lying between them. Germline V gene lookup returns CDR1 KGHSH and CDR2 LQKENI. This chain's CDR3 is CASSPQGTGNTIYF. The CDR3 nucleotides are TGTGCCAGCTCACCCCAGGGAACTGGAAACACCATATATTTT.

The rearrangement uses TRBV7-9 and TRBJ2-1, with TRBD1 matching over 8 bases. The CDR3 length is 15 residues. Per germline, CDR1 SEHNR and CDR2 FQNEAQ (reference sequence). V shed 11 bases and J 4 bases; nucleotides not matched to a gene: 13. The CDR3: CACLRSGTGYNEQFF. CDR3 in DNA: TGTGCCTGCCTAAGAAGTGGGACAGGATACAATGAGCAGTTCTTC.

The chain uses TRBV11-3 and TRBJ2-1; the match to TRBD2 covers 11 bases. The CDR3 is 17 residues long. Per germline, CDR1 SGHNT and CDR2 YENEEA. The ends lost 5 bases at V and 8 bases at J; junction bases unmatched: 14. As DNA, the CDR3 is TGTGCCAGCAGCCCGGGGGAACTAGCGGGGGCCCGGGATGAGCAGTTCTTC. Translating it yields CASSPGELAGARDEQFF.

This chain links TRBV20-1 with TRBJ2-7; a possible D gene is TRBD1 (6 bases). The CDR3 consists of 13 residues. Germline V gives CDR1 DFQATT, CDR2 SNEGSKA (reference sequence). V was clipped by 3 bases and J by 6 bases, with 15 bases between them. CDR3 sequence reads: CSASTGKWREQYF. In nucleotides, the CDR3 is TGCAGTGCTAGTACAGGGAAGTGGCGCGAGCAGTACTTC.

The rearrangement joins TRBV7-2 to TRBJ2-3; TRBD1 agrees at 8 bases. The length of the CDR3 is 15 residues. Germline lookup yields CDR1 SGHTA and CDR2 FQGNSA. Trimming cost V 4 bases and J 1 base; bases outside gene matches: 4. CDR3 bases: TGTGCCAGCAGCTCAGGGGGCGCCGGCACAGATACGCAGTATTTT. This encodes CASSSGGAGTDTQYF.